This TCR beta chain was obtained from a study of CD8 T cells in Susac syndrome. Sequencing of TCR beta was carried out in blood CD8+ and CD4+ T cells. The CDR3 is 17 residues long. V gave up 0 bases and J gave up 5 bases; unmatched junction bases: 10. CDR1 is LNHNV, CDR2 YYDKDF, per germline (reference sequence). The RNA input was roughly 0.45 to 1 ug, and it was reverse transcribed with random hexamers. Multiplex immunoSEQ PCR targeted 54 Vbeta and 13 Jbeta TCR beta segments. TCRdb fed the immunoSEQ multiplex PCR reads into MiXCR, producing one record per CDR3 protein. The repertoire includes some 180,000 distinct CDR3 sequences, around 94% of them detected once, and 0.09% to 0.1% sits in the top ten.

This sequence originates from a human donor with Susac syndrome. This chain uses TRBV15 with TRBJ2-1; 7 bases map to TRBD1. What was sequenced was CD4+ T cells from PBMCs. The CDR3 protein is CATSRDLAQGENNEQFF. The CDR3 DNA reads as TGTGCCACCAGCAGAGATCTGGCCCAGGGGGAGAACAATGAGCAGTTCTTC.